A single sample gave rise to the 8 T cell receptor beta chains below, sequenced in a study of T cells after yellow fever vaccination. Each CDR3 protein gets one entry after TCRdb re-called the 5' RACE reads with MiXCR. The sample has 80,000 to 100,000 distinct CDR3 sequences, 7.5% to 10% seen once. Sequencing used CD8+ T cells not binding an NS4B(214-222) dextramer, sorted from PBMCs, obtained roughly 14 days after the first yellow fever vaccination. The receptors stem from a man aged 18 to 30 who received the YFV17D yellow fever vaccine.

V usage is TRBV6-2 or TRBV6-3 and J usage is TRBJ1-5, with a tentative D call TRBD1 (5 bases). V was pared by 6 bases and J by 5 bases, with 17 bases between. This CDR3 is built from 15 residues. From germline, CDR1 is MNHEY and CDR2 SVGEGT. The CDR3 loop reads CASSLTPQGDQPQHF. The CDR3 coding sequence is TGTGCCAGCAGCTTAACACCCCAGGGAGATCAGCCCCAGCATTTT.

This clonotype has ten or more counts. The chain employs TRBV2 and TRBJ2-7; D possibly corresponds to TRBD1 (5 bases). Trimming removed 2 bases from V and 4 bases from J, with 12 bases in between. CDR1 is SNHLY, CDR2 FYNNEI, per germline. CDR3 length: 14 amino acids. DNA for the CDR3: TGTGCCAGCAGTGAAAAGGACACATTTTACGAGCAGTACTTC. Amino acids: CASSEKDTFYEQYF.

This clonotype was detected a few times. The chain couples TRBV4-2 to TRBJ2-5, with 8 bases fitting TRBD2. The CDR3 spans 15 residues. V gave up 0 bases and J gave up 5 bases; unmatched junction bases: 5. Germline CDR1 reads LGHNA; CDR2 reads YNFKEQ. The CDR3 loop is CASSQELVAGETQYF. CDR3 DNA: TGTGCCAGCAGCCAAGAGCTGGTAGCGGGGGAGACCCAGTACTTC.

This sequence joins TRBV27 and TRBJ1-1; D is uncertain. The CDR3 totals 13 residues. Germline V gene lookup returns CDR1 MNHEY and CDR2 SMNVEV (reference sequence). V lost 8 bases to trimming and J lost 4 bases, with 14 bases between them. The CDR3 reads CASLAPGSTEAFF. The CDR3 nucleotides read TGTGCCAGCTTGGCGCCAGGCTCCACTGAAGCTTTCTTT.

The J gene is TRBJ1-1, the V gene TRBV7-9; weak D call: TRBD1 (5 bases). Trimming removed 1 base at V and 5 bases at J, with 11 bases between. The CDR3 contains 14 residues. Germline V gene lookup returns CDR1 SEHNR and CDR2 FQNEAQ (reference sequence). The CDR3: CASSLGGARTEAFF. The CDR3, as DNA: TGTGCCAGCAGCTTAGGGGGCGCGAGGACTGAAGCTTTCTTT.

This clonotype has just a few counts. The V and J genes are TRBV4-3 and TRBJ2-7; the D gene is possibly TRBD2 (5 bases). Trimming removed 0 bases at V and 12 bases at J, with 18 bases between. Germline CDR1 reads LGHNA; CDR2 reads YSLEER. The CDR3 consists of 14 residues. The CDR3 sequence is CASSQEVGIRRSYF. In DNA, the CDR3 is TGCGCCAGCAGCCAAGAAGTGGGCATCCGGAGGTCGTACTTC.

Only a few counts were recorded for this clonotype. V is TRBV4-1 and J is TRBJ1-2; weak D call: TRBD1 (6 bases). Trimming stripped 0 bases from V and 6 bases from J, with 11 bases between. CDR1 is MGHRA, CDR2 YSYEKL, per germline. CDR3 size: 14 residues. CDR3 region: CASSQDWGGNGYTF. For the CDR3, the DNA is TGCGCCAGCAGCCAAGATTGGGGGGGCAATGGCTACACCTTC.

This clonotype was recorded at least ten times. This chain links TRBV29-1 with TRBJ2-1, with D possibly being TRBD1 or TRBD2 (5 bases each). The CDR3 sequence is 15 residues long. Trimming removed 1 base from V and 4 bases from J, with 14 bases in between. Germline assignment: CDR1 SQVTM and CDR2 ANQGSEA. This chain's CDR3 is CSVEGEGSEYNEQFF. The CDR3 DNA follows: TGCAGCGTTGAAGGAGAGGGGAGTGAGTACAATGAGCAGTTCTTC.